These 21 T cell receptor beta chains originate from one sample sequenced in a study of blood T cells in healthy people across ages. Combining a sample-barcoded 5' primer with a J-beta primer mix, a second PCR ran for roughly 7 to 12 cycles. TCRdb re-derived calls from the 5' RACE reads in MiXCR, one entry per CDR3 protein. Of around 800,000 distinct CDR3 sequences listed, under 30% were seen once; the top ten hold roughly 3.1%. This same sample was also part of a study on T cells of mothers and their children.

The sequenced sample consisted of blood. These receptors were taken from a boy aged 5-17 years in good health.

This chain connects TRBV20-1 to TRBJ2-7, with TRBD2 matching over 9 bases. The DNA end is a closer match to TRBJ2-1, so the J assignment may be wrong. Germline V gives CDR1 DFQATT, CDR2 SNEGSKA (reference sequence). CDR3 length: 16 residues. CDR3 in amino acids: CSAREGSSGGSHEQFF. The CDR3 nucleotides read TGCAGTGCTAGAGAAGGGAGTAGCGGGGGATCCCATGAGCAGTTCTTC.

The chain has TRBV3-1 and TRBJ2-2, with 14 bases aligning to TRBD2. Germline CDR1 and CDR2: LGHDT and YNNKEL (reference sequence). The CDR3 contains 17 residues. J gave up 7 bases and V 3 bases, and 7 bases lay outside the gene matches. This CDR3 is CASSQGLAGAHGGELFF. CDR3 coding DNA: TGTGCCAGCAGCCAGGGACTAGCGGGGGCCCACGGCGGGGAGCTGTTTTTT.

Worth noting for this clonotype: The junction and the germline gene differ at one end; a read error may be behind it. The rearrangement links TRBV5-4 to TRBJ1-2, with TRBD1 as a possible D gene (5 bases). Germline V gene data show CDR1 as SGHNT and CDR2 as YYREEE (reference sequence). The CDR3 runs to 15 residues. CDR3 nucleotides: TGTGCCAGCAGCTTGTTTGGGGCCAGCGTTTATGGCCACACCTTC. Encoded protein: CASSLFGASVYGHTF.

Only a few counts were recorded for this clonotype. The chain employs TRBV4-2 and TRBJ2-1; D may be TRBD2 (7 bases). This CDR3 is 17 amino acids long. The ends were cut back, 1 base at V and 6 bases at J, with 19 bases in the middle. Germline V gene data show CDR1 as LGHNA and CDR2 as YNFKEQ. CDR3 region: CASSQGVGGAAPNEQFF. The CDR3 nucleotides read TGTGCCAGCAGCCAAGGGGTGGGGGGGGCTGCCCCCAATGAGCAGTTCTTC.

A few counts support this clonotype. As DNA, the CDR3 is TGTGCCAGCAGTCCCCGACTAGCGGGGGGGCCCCCATATACCGGGGAGCTGTTTTTT. Its translation: CASSPRLAGGPPYTGELFF. V and J are TRBV28 and TRBJ2-2; 14 bases match TRBD2. V shed 5 bases and J 5 bases; nucleotides not matched to a gene: 13. Germline-derived CDR1 and CDR2 are MDHEN and SYDVKM. CDR3 length: 19 amino acids.

In its sample, this clonotype was seen a few times. The genes are TRBV7-2 and TRBJ1-2; D gene ambiguous. This CDR3 has 15 residues. Germline CDR1 is SGHTA and CDR2 is FQGNSA. Between the trimmed V and J ends, which lost 5 bases and 4 bases, there was a span of 17 bases. Here the CDR3 DNA reads TGTGCCAGCAGCCTAAAAGGGAGGGCCAGCTATGGCTACACCTTC. Protein: CASSLKGRASYGYTF.

The J gene is TRBJ1-2, the V gene TRBV5-1; 10 positions match TRBD1. CDR3 size: 13 residues. The V segment lost 6 bases and the J segment 8 bases; nucleotides outside the gene matches: 7. Germline lookup yields CDR1 SGHRS and CDR2 YFSETQ. The CDR3 sequence: CASNAGTGEGYTF. In nucleotides, the CDR3 is TGCGCCAGCAACGCCGGGACAGGGGAAGGCTACACCTTC.

The sample holds a few counts of this clonotype. V usage is TRBV28 and J usage is TRBJ2-5, with 9 bases that match TRBD2. Gene TRBJ2-7 matches the end of the DNA better, so the J call may be wrong. Germline V gene data show CDR1 as MDHEN and CDR2 as SYDVKM. This CDR3 spans 15 amino acids. CDR3 protein: CASSLQAGGPYEQYF. The CDR3 DNA reads TGTGCCAGCAGTTTACAAGCGGGGGGCCCCTACGAGCAGTACTTC.

The chain carries TRBV7-6 and TRBJ2-7; perhaps TRBD1 as D (6 bases). Germline V gene lookup returns CDR1 SGHVS and CDR2 FNYEAQ. There are 14 residues in the CDR3. Trimming cost V 5 bases and J 1 base, with 12 bases left between them. CDR3 in amino acids: CASSPQQGSYEQYF. The CDR3 bases are TGTGCCAGCAGCCCTCAACAGGGTTCCTACGAGCAGTACTTC.

This chain joins TRBV3-1 and TRBJ1-2; the match to TRBD1 covers 8 bases. Germline CDR1 and CDR2: LGHDT and YNNKEL (reference sequence). There are 16 residues in the CDR3. V was pared by 2 bases and J by 2 bases, with 7 bases of the junction left unmatched. CDR3 sequence: CASSQLGQGLNYGYTF. DNA for the CDR3: TGTGCCAGCAGCCAACTTGGACAGGGACTAAACTATGGCTACACCTTC.

The chain couples TRBV27 to TRBJ2-5, with TRBD2 matching over 7 bases. The CDR3 contains 14 residues. Germline V gene sequence: CDR1 MNHEY, CDR2 SMNVEV (reference sequence). The V segment lost 3 bases and the J segment 3 bases; nucleotides outside the gene matches: 4. CDR3 sequence reads: CASSFLRGEETQYF. The CDR3 DNA follows: TGTGCCAGCAGTTTCCTCCGGGGGGAAGAGACCCAGTACTTC.

The V gene is TRBV6-5, the J gene TRBJ2-1, with D possibly being TRBD2 (6 bases). The CDR3 extends over 11 amino acids. V was trimmed by 2 bases and J by 10 bases, leaving 6 bases between them. CDR1 and CDR2 from the germline V gene are MNHEY and SVGAGI. CDR3 in amino acids: CASSYLAEQFF. In DNA, the CDR3 is TGTGCCAGCAGTTACCTAGCGGAGCAGTTCTTC.

The chain uses TRBV3-1 and TRBJ1-2; D uncertain. CDR3 size: 12 residues. V lost 2 bases to trimming and J lost 7 bases, with 8 bases between them. The V gene's germline CDR1 is LGHDT and CDR2 YNNKEL (reference sequence). The CDR3 here is CASSQQDSGYTF. CDR3 sequence (DNA): TGTGCCAGCAGCCAACAGGATAGTGGCTACACCTTC.

The chain recombines TRBV5-1 with TRBJ2-1; TRBD1 aligns across 11 bases. J was trimmed by 6 bases and V by 3 bases; bases with no gene match: 2. From germline, CDR1 is SGHRS and CDR2 YFSETQ. This CDR3 spans 14 amino acids. Here the CDR3 reads CASSWGQGGNEQFF. In nucleotides, the CDR3 is TGCGCCAGCAGCTGGGGACAGGGGGGCAATGAGCAGTTCTTC. The full variable domain, rest sourced from reference TRBV5-1 and TRBJ2-1, is KAGVTQTPRYLIKTRGQQVTLSCSPISGHRSVSWYQQTPGQGLQFLFEYFSETQRNKGNFPGRFSGRQFSNSRSEMNVSTLELGDSALYLCASSWGQGGNEQFFGPGTRLTVL.

The chain links TRBV27 to TRBJ2-7; TRBD1 agrees at 8 bases. CDR3 length equals 14 residues. Germline V lookup: CDR1 MNHEY, CDR2 SMNVEV (reference sequence). The V segment lost 4 bases and the J segment 3 bases; nucleotides outside the gene matches: 5. The CDR3 reads CASSYGQGVYEQYF. CDR3 sequence (DNA): TGTGCCAGCAGTTATGGACAGGGAGTCTACGAGCAGTACTTC.

This clonotype was seen a few times. The rearrangement joins TRBV5-1 to TRBJ2-5, with 8 nucleotides matching TRBD1. V dropped 4 bases and J dropped 1; count of bases not matched to a gene: 6. The CDR3 sequence is 15 residues long. The V gene's germline CDR1 is SGHRS and CDR2 YFSETQ. CDR3 nucleotides: TGCGCCAGCAGCGAGAGGGGACAGGTCCAAGAGACCCAGTACTTC. Translating it yields CASSERGQVQETQYF. Looking up the rest from reference TRBV5-1 and TRBJ2-5 gives the full variable domain: KAGVTQTPRYLIKTRGQQVTLSCSPISGHRSVSWYQQTPGQGLQFLFEYFSETQRNKGNFPGRFSGRQFSNSRSEMNVSTLELGDSALYLCASSERGQVQETQYFGPGTRLLVL.

This clonotype has a handful of counts. The chain links TRBV28 to TRBJ1-4; 9 bases agree with TRBD1. Germline CDR1 reads MDHEN; CDR2 reads SYDVKM. This CDR3 is 14 amino acids long. The V gene end was trimmed by 5 bases and the J gene end by 10 bases; junction bases not matched to a gene: 8. The CDR3 loop is CASSQLTGGVKLFF. CDR3 DNA sequence: TGTGCCAGCAGTCAACTCACAGGGGGCGTAAAACTGTTTTTT.

There are a few counts of this clonotype. V gene TRBV10-3 combines with J gene TRBJ1-1; 8 bases line up with TRBD1. This CDR3 spans 16 amino acids. CDR1 ENHRY and CDR2 SYGVKD come from the germline V gene. The V segment lost 4 bases and the J segment 1 base; nucleotides outside the gene matches: 8. The CDR3 nucleotides read TGTGCCATCAGTGGGCCAGGGGGCGGCCAGAACACTGAAGCTTTCTTT. It is translated as CAISGPGGGQNTEAFF.

The rearrangement joins TRBV18 to TRBJ2-7; perhaps TRBD1 as D (5 bases). From germline, CDR1 is KGHSH and CDR2 LQKENI. V dropped 8 bases and J dropped 2 bases, with 13 bases sitting between them. The CDR3 runs to 13 residues. The CDR3 spells CASASGATYEQYF. CDR3 DNA sequence: TGTGCCAGCGCCAGTGGGGCGACCTACGAGCAGTACTTC.

In this sample, this clonotype turned up many times. The chain has TRBV28 and TRBJ2-2; TRBD2 matches at 7 bases. Germline CDR1 reads MDHEN; CDR2 reads SYDVKM. The CDR3 is made up of 17 amino acids. With 3 bases clipped from V and 1 base from J, the junction kept 8 bases outside the gene matches. CDR3 coding DNA: TGTGCCAGCAGTTTGGAGTACCGCGGGGGGAACACCGGGGAGCTGTTTTTT. It specifies CASSLEYRGGNTGELFF.

This clonotype was recorded a few times. The chain recombines TRBV28 with TRBJ2-7; D is ambiguous. This CDR3 region has 12 residues. The germline V gene encodes CDR1 MDHEN and CDR2 SYDVKM. The ends were cut back, 6 bases at V and 5 bases at J, with 11 bases in the middle. CDR3 sequence: CASRKGSHEQYF. As DNA, the CDR3 is TGTGCCAGCAGAAAGGGAAGCCACGAGCAGTACTTC.